The source of this TCR beta chain is a study of Ad26.COV2.S vaccination and SARS-CoV-2 variants. Looking at the study overall: Doses of Ad26.COV2.S were injected into muscle once or twice, 56 days apart.

Germline CDR1 is SGHNT and CDR2 is YYREEE (reference sequence). The CDR3 has 15 residues. The ends lost 0 bases at V and 4 bases at J; junction bases unmatched: 6. Method: immunoSEQ multiplex PCR; TCRdb's copy keeps in-frame clones and lacks some. The data contain about 460,000 clones, about 89% of them singletons. Treatment noted: 15 to 20 received Ad26.COV2.S at low or high dose, single or two shots; roughly five received placebo; per-sample allocation not given. Day 63 following the first vaccine or placebo injection was when the samples were taken. The source is a person aged 18-65 years who received the Ad26.COV2.S COVID-19 vaccine or a placebo. This material consisted of peripheral blood, taken in a trial of Ad26.COV2.S vaccine versus placebo. The gene calls are TRBV5-4 and TRBJ2-5; TRBD1 agrees at 7 bases. The chain's CDR3 is CASSLGQGVGETQYF. CDR3 sequence (DNA): TGTGCCAGCAGCTTGGGGCAGGGGGTGGGAGAGACCCAGTACTTC.